These 30 T cell receptor beta chains came from one sample sequenced in a study of breast tumors, draining lymph nodes, adjacent tissues. Breast cancer patients provided tissue from their axillary draining lymph nodes. TCRdb re-derived calls from the multiplex PCR reads in MiXCR, one entry per CDR3 protein. This table has about 300,000 distinct CDR3 sequences, over 25% appearing once. The sample taken for sequencing was axillary lymph node tissue. Every receptor here comes from a female donor with breast cancer. Some clones in this sample may be carry-over from other donors' samples.

This clonotype was detected ten times or more. The chain employs TRBV24-1 and TRBJ2-2; 9 bases map to TRBD2. The CDR3 loop spans 14 amino acids. V gave up 5 bases and J gave up 6 bases; unmatched junction bases: 3. Germline assignment: CDR1 KGHDR and CDR2 SFDVKD. DNA of the CDR3: TGTGCCACCAGTGTCTTAGCGGGAGCCGGGGAGCTGTTTTTT. Encoded protein: CATSVLAGAGELFF.

Comment on this clonotype: This may stem from a read error, because a much larger clone lies one nucleotide away. The CDR3 is CASSFGERSLAYNEQFF. The CDR3 DNA follows: TGCGCCAGCAGCTTTGGAGAGAGGAGTTTAGCCTACAATGAGCAGTTCTTC. The chain combines TRBV5-1 with TRBJ2-1, with D unresolved. The germline gives CDR1 SGHRS, CDR2 YFSETQ. The CDR3 has 17 amino acids. V was pared by 2 bases and J by 2 bases, with 17 bases between. The full variable domain, rest sourced from reference TRBV5-1 and TRBJ2-1, is KAGVTQTPRYLIKTRGQQVTLSCSPISGHRSVSWYQQTPGQGLQFLFEYFSETQRNKGNFPGRFSGRQFSNSRSEMNVSTLELGDSALYLCASSFGERSLAYNEQFFGPGTRLTVL.

This clonotype occurred a few times. This chain connects TRBV3-1 to TRBJ2-1; TRBD2 aligns across 13 bases. The CDR3 spans 13 residues. Germline CDR1 is LGHDT and CDR2 is YNNKEL (reference sequence). V gave up 8 bases and J gave up 7 bases; unmatched junction bases: 2. CDR3 in DNA: TGTGCCAGCGGACTAGCGGGAGTTAATGAGCAGTTCTTC. Translating it yields CASGLAGVNEQFF.

Points on this clonotype: It may be a read error: a sequence one base away is much more abundant. The CDR3 does not end in the conserved phenylalanine or tryptophan, so this is likely a read error. The rearrangement links TRBV10-2 to TRBJ2-7; TRBD1 might be the D (5 bases). CDR1 WSHSY and CDR2 SAAADI come from the germline V gene. Trimming took off 6 bases at V and 4 bases at J, with 10 bases between the two ends. The CDR3 runs 12 residues. The CDR3 reads CASRMTDYEQYL. The CDR3 coding sequence is TGCGCCAGCAGAATGACAGATTACGAGCAGTACCTC.

At least ten counts were recorded for this clonotype. The chain combines TRBV9 with TRBJ2-2; TRBD2 aligns across 10 bases. The CDR3 runs to 16 residues. CDR1 is SGDLS, CDR2 YYNGEE, per germline. V shed 4 bases, J shed 6 bases, and the junction held 9 bases outside the gene matches. The CDR3 loop reads CASSFKAGGPSGELFF. Written as DNA, the CDR3 is TGTGCCAGCAGCTTCAAAGCGGGAGGGCCTTCCGGGGAGCTGTTTTTT.

This clonotype was seen a handful of times. The chain joins TRBV4-2 to TRBJ2-1; 11 bases are shared with TRBD1. Germline CDR1 and CDR2: LGHNA and YNFKEQ. The CDR3 covers 20 residues. Trimming cost V 1 base and J 4 bases; bases outside gene matches: 15. CDR3 DNA sequence: TGTGCCAGCAGCCAAGCCGGGACAGGGGGTCAGGTTTCACCATACAATGAGCAGTTCTTC. Translation gives CASSQAGTGGQVSPYNEQFF.

This chain connects TRBV27 to TRBJ2-7; D is tentatively TRBD1 or TRBD2 (7 bases each). Trimming cost V 7 bases and J 5 bases, with 15 bases left between them. The CDR3 totals 13 residues. The V gene's germline CDR1 is MNHEY and CDR2 SMNVEV (reference sequence). The DNA for the CDR3 is TGTGCCAGCAAGAGACAGGGAGGGAACGAGCAGTACTTC. It translates to CASKRQGGNEQYF.

Comments on this clonotype: This could be a read error, since a much larger clone is one nucleotide away. CDR3 amino acids: CSADRGFTGELFF. DNA of the CDR3: TGCAGTGCAGACAGGGGCTTCACCGGGGAGCTGTTTTTT. The rearrangement uses TRBV20-1 and TRBJ2-2, with 8 bases matching TRBD1. CDR3 size: 13 residues. Germline CDR1 DFQATT, CDR2 SNEGSKA (reference sequence). V dropped 6 bases and J dropped 4; count of bases not matched to a gene: 4.

Remarks on this clonotype: It may be a read error: a sequence one base away is much more abundant. Likely a read error: the CDR3 ends without its conserved phenylalanine or tryptophan. V and J are TRBV19 and TRBJ1-5, with D possibly matching TRBD1 (5 bases). CDR3 length: 15 residues. V was clipped by 7 bases and J by 2 bases, with 15 bases between them. CDR1 is LNHDA, CDR2 SQIVND, per germline (reference sequence). The CDR3 region is CASILGGVGNQPQHL. Written as DNA, the CDR3 is TGTGCCAGTATCTTGGGGGGGGTAGGCAATCAGCCCCAGCATCTT.

About this clonotype: With a much larger clone just one base away, this may be a read error. The chain is built from TRBV9 and TRBJ2-7, with D uncertain. Germline V gene data show CDR1 as SGDLS and CDR2 as YYNGEE. This CDR3 has 14 residues. CDR3 sequence: CASSFGPVSYEQSF. The CDR3 DNA follows: TGCGCCAGCAGCTTCGGACCGGTCTCCTACGAGCAGTCCTTC.

This clonotype was counted ten times or more. This chain joins TRBV28 and TRBJ1-2; D not resolved. V lost 10 bases and J 2 bases, leaving 8 bases between the germline ends. Per the germline V gene, CDR1 is MDHEN and CDR2 is SYDVKM. This CDR3 region has 11 residues. The CDR3 nucleotides read TGTGCCACCCAGGAAAACTATGGCTACACCTTC. It encodes CATQENYGYTF.

This clonotype appeared many times. The chain has TRBV30 and TRBJ2-5; TRBD2 matches 11 bases. CDR1 and CDR2 from the germline V gene are GTSNPN and SVGIG (reference sequence). The CDR3 is 15 residues long. V dropped 5 bases and J dropped 3; count of bases not matched to a gene: 8. The CDR3 coding sequence is TGTGCCTGGGGGCGGTCTAGCGGGAGGAAAGAGACCCAGTACTTC. This gives the protein CAWGRSSGRKETQYF. Filled out from reference TRBV30 and TRBJ2-5, the complete variable domain reads SQTIHQWPATLVQPVGSPLSLECTVEGTSNPNLYWYRQAAGRGLQLLFYSVGIGQISSEVPQNLSASRPQDRQFILSSKKLLLSDSGFYLCAWGRSSGRKETQYFGPGTRLLVL.

There are many counts of this clonotype. DNA for the CDR3: TGTGCCAGCAGCGGGGACAGTTATAACTATGGCTACACCTTC. Amino acid sequence: CASSGDSYNYGYTF. The chain uses TRBV9 and TRBJ1-2; 7 positions agree with TRBD1. The CDR3 contains 14 residues. Germline CDR1 and CDR2: SGDLS and YYNGEE. Trimming removed 3 bases from V and 1 base from J; junction bases left unmatched: 3.

A few counts support this clonotype. This may be a read error, as it is one base from a much larger clone. The chain employs TRBV10-3 and TRBJ2-1; 7 bases are shared with TRBD2. CDR1 is ENHRY, CDR2 SYGVKD, per germline. CDR3 length: 13 amino acids. The CDR3 bases are TGTGCCACTAATAGCGGGTCCTACAATGAGCAGCTCTTC. Protein sequence: CATNSGSYNEQLF.

In its sample, this clonotype was seen many times. V and J are TRBV2 and TRBJ2-7, with D possibly matching TRBD1 (6 bases). The V end was cut by 6 bases, the J end by 1 base, with 10 bases between. The CDR3 covers 13 residues. The germline V gene has CDR1 SNHLY and CDR2 FYNNEI. CDR3 DNA: TGTGCCAGCAGCCGGGACACTTCCTACGAGCAGTACTTC. Translation gives CASSRDTSYEQYF.

Note on this clonotype: Here the CDR3 omits its conserved ending phenylalanine or tryptophan, so a read error is the likely source. The limits of the CDR3 on the DNA are not certain, so only TCRdb's listed CDR3 is given. The chain employs TRBV10-1 and TRBJ2-7. The CDR3 totals 12 residues, both ends included. CDR1 is WNHNN and CDR2 is SYGVQD in the germline V gene (reference sequence). The CDR3 here is CASSAWNGEQHL.

In its sample, this clonotype was seen many times. This rearrangement joins TRBV30 to TRBJ2-7; D not certain. This CDR3 region has 11 residues. Germline V CDR1 and CDR2: GTSNPN, SVGIG (reference sequence). Between the trimmed V and J ends, which lost 2 bases and 4 bases, there was a span of 6 bases. CDR3 sequence: CAWSSNYEQYF. The CDR3 nucleotides read TGTGCCTGGAGTTCCAATTACGAGCAGTACTTC.

This clonotype was seen a handful of times. V is TRBV11-2 and J is TRBJ2-5; possible D gene TRBD2, 5 bases. CDR1 is SGHAT and CDR2 is FQNNGV in the germline V gene. The CDR3 totals 14 residues. Trimming cost V 4 bases and J 4 bases, with 13 bases left between them. The CDR3, as DNA: TGTGCCAGCAGCTGGATGTCTAGCAGAGAGACCCAGTACTTC. This gives the protein CASSWMSSRETQYF.

CDR3: CATRGVTGELFF. In DNA, the CDR3 is TGTGCCACCAGAGGGGTCACCGGGGAGCTGTTTTTT. V and J are TRBV24-1 and TRBJ2-2; D is perhaps TRBD1 (5 bases). Germline V CDR1 and CDR2: KGHDR, SFDVKD. The CDR3 covers 12 residues. V lost 7 bases to trimming and J lost 4 bases, with 6 bases between them.

This clonotype was seen only a few times. The chain combines TRBV18 with TRBJ1-3, with D possibly being TRBD1 (6 bases). V was trimmed by 2 bases and J by 0 bases, leaving 8 bases between them. Germline V CDR1 and CDR2: KGHSH, LQKENI. CDR3 size: 15 residues. CDR3 sequence (DNA): TGTGCCAGCTCACCAGGGGACAACTCTGGAAACACCATATATTTT. Amino acid sequence: CASSPGDNSGNTIYF.

Notes on this clonotype: Its ends do not fully match the called genes, so a read error is possible. This sequence joins TRBV20-1 and TRBJ2-1, with TRBD1 identical over 9 bases. There are 16 residues in the CDR3. CDR1 is DFQATT and CDR2 is SNEGSKA in the germline V gene (reference sequence). CDR3 bases: TGCAGTGCTAGAGATACAGGGGGCGCGTCACCCAATGAGCACTTCTTC. It encodes CSARDTGGASPNEHFF.

This clonotype occurred many times. This chain connects TRBV20-1 to TRBJ1-5; weak D call: TRBD1 (5 bases). With 0 bases removed from V and 7 bases from J, the gap between germline ends came to 10 bases. The CDR3 runs to 13 residues. Germline V gene data show CDR1 as DFQATT and CDR2 as SNEGSKA (reference sequence). CDR3 in amino acids: CSARELHRQPQHF. CDR3 sequence (DNA): TGCAGTGCTAGAGAATTACACAGGCAGCCCCAGCATTTT.

This clonotype was recorded at least ten times. The chain carries TRBV4-2 and TRBJ1-2; D might be TRBD1 (6 bases). The germline V and J ends were trimmed by 1 base and 8 bases, with 14 bases remaining between them. Germline CDR1 reads LGHNA; CDR2 reads YNFKEQ. The length of the CDR3 is 14 residues. CDR3 nucleotides: TGTGCCAGCAGCCAAGCTTTAGGGGGTTACGGCTACACCTTC. It codes for CASSQALGGYGYTF.

The chain employs TRBV5-5 and TRBJ1-3, with D possibly TRBD1 on 5 matching bases. This CDR3 contains 21 residues. Per germline, CDR1 SGHKS and CDR2 YYEKEE (reference sequence). Trimming cost V 1 base and J 0 bases, with 26 bases left between them. CDR3 protein: CASSLLRIPGRSGGSGNTIYF. The CDR3 DNA follows: TGTGCCAGCAGCTTGTTAAGGATTCCGGGACGCTCGGGGGGCTCTGGAAACACCATATATTTT. The full variable domain, completed using reference TRBV5-5 and TRBJ1-3, is DAGVTQSPTHLIKTRGQQVTLRCSPISGHKSVSWYQQVLGQGPQFIFQYYEKEERGRGNFPDRFSARQFPNYSSELNVNALLLGDSALYLCASSLLRIPGRSGGSGNTIYFGEGSWLTVV.

This clonotype has more than one count but fewer than ten. A much larger clone is a single base away; this may be a read error. This chain connects TRBV5-1 to TRBJ2-2; D unresolved. The CDR3 has 15 amino acids. Trimming pared 0 bases from V and 4 bases from J, leaving 10 bases between. The V gene's germline CDR1 is SGHRS and CDR2 YFSETQ. The CDR3 DNA reads TGCGCCAGCAGCTTGGAGAGACCCCCCACCGGGGAGCTGTTTTTT. It specifies CASSLERPPTGELFF.

This clonotype was recorded many times. This chain joins TRBV20-1 and TRBJ2-7, with D uncertain. Trimming cost V 3 bases and J 5 bases, with 17 bases left between them. This CDR3 region has 14 residues. Germline-derived CDR1 and CDR2 are DFQATT and SNEGSKA (reference sequence). CDR3 sequence (DNA): TGCAGTGCTAGCATAAGGCGATCTTCGGACGAGCAGTACTTC. This sequence encodes CSASIRRSSDEQYF.

In this sample, this clonotype turned up many times. The chain recombines TRBV15 with TRBJ2-1, with D possibly being TRBD1 or TRBD2 (5 bases each). V lost 0 bases to trimming and J lost 3 bases, with 9 bases between them. The CDR3 runs to 15 residues. In germline, CDR1 is LNHNV, CDR2 YYDKDF (reference sequence). CDR3 region: CATSRDRGDYNEQFF. The CDR3 DNA is TGTGCCACCAGCAGAGATAGAGGGGACTACAATGAGCAGTTCTTC.

This clonotype was detected many times. The CDR3 DNA is TGTGCCATCAGGACCGGGACAGGGGGATCGTACGGGGAGCTGTTTTTT. Translated, it gives CAIRTGTGGSYGELFF. This chain joins TRBV10-3 and TRBJ2-2; 11 nucleotides line up with TRBD1. Trimming cost V 6 bases and J 7 bases; bases outside gene matches: 10. Germline CDR1 reads ENHRY; CDR2 reads SYGVKD. The CDR3 loop spans 16 amino acids.

This clonotype came up many times. At one boundary the junction diverges from the germline segment, which might be a read error. The chain has TRBV7-2 and TRBJ2-7; 12 bases line up with TRBD2. The CDR3 sequence is 14 residues long. Looked up from germline, CDR1 is SGHTA and CDR2 is FQGNSA. Here the CDR3 reads CASSGGLAGFNRHF. As DNA, the CDR3 is TGTGCCAGCAGCGGGGGACTAGCGGGCTTTAACAGGCACTTC.

V and J are TRBV11-3 and TRBJ2-1; 8 bases align to TRBD1. This CDR3 has 14 residues. CDR1 and CDR2 from the germline V gene are SGHNT and YENEEA. The V gene end was trimmed by 5 bases and the J gene end by 7 bases; junction bases not matched to a gene: 7. The CDR3: CASSICRGLNEQFF. The CDR3 region has the DNA TGTGCCAGCAGCATCTGCAGGGGGCTGAATGAGCAGTTCTTC.